This entry is about one T cell receptor (beta chain). The sample originates from a study of shared clonotypes between healthy human individuals. Profiling relied on immunoSEQ multiplex PCR, and the TCRdb table lists in-frame clones only, not all of them. The sample contains roughly 1,000,000 clones, approximately 80% of which appear only once. Sequenced material: memory CD4+ T cells from PBMCs. Subset denoted: CD45RA-negative fraction. The sequence was collected from a man in his late teens or twenties in good health. Some clones in this sample may be carry-over from other donors' samples.

In nucleotides, the CDR3 is TGTGCCACAATGGAGTACGACGAGCAGTACTTC. Protein: CATMEYDEQYF. The genes are TRBV10-3 and TRBJ2-7; D is ambiguous. Germline values: CDR1 ENHRY, CDR2 SYGVKD. This CDR3 region has 11 residues. Trimming took 10 bases from V and 5 from J, leaving 12 bases between them.